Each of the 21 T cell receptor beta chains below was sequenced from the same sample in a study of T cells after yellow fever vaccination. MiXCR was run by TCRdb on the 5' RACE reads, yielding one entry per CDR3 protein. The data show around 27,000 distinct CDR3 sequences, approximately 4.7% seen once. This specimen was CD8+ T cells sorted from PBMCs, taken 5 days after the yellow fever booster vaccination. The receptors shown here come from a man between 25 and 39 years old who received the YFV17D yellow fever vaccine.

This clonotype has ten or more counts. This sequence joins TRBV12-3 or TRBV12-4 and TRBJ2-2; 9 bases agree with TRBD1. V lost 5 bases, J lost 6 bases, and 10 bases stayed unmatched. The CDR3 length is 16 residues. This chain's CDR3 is CASSQPGTGYPGELFF. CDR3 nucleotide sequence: TGTGCCAGCAGTCAACCCGGGACAGGGTATCCCGGGGAGCTGTTTTTT.

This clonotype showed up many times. The CDR3 nucleotides read TGCAGTGCCCCGGATCATTGGCGGGAGACCCAAGAGACCCAGTACTTC. It yields the protein CSAPDHWRETQETQYF. The V call is TRBV20-1, the J call TRBJ2-5; 7 nucleotides match TRBD2. Germline V gene sequence: CDR1 DFQATT, CDR2 SNEGSKA (reference sequence). There are 16 residues in the CDR3. Germline trimming cut 6 bases from V and 1 base from J; bases unmatched to any gene: 14.

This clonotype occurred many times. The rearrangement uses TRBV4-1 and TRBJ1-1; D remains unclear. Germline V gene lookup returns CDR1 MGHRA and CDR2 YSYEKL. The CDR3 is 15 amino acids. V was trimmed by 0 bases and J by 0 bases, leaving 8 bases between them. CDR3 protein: CASSQESGMNTEAFF. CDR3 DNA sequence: TGCGCCAGCAGCCAAGAGTCAGGAATGAACACTGAAGCTTTCTTT.

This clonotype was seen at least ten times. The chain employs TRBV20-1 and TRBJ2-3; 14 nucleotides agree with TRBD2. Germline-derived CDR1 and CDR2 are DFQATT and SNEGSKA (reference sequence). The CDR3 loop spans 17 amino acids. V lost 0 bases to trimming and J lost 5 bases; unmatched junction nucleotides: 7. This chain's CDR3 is CSARDAGTSGSLDTQYF. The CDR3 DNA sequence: TGCAGTGCTAGAGATGCGGGGACTAGCGGGAGTTTAGATACGCAGTATTTT.

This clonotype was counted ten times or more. The CDR3 here is CASSFSGLAGEYEQYF. Written as DNA, the CDR3 is TGTGCCAGCAGTTTTTCGGGACTAGCGGGAGAATACGAGCAGTACTTC. J is TRBJ2-7 and V is TRBV28; 14 bases align to TRBD2. The CDR3 loop spans 16 amino acids. V lost 3 bases and J lost 4; bases outside the gene matches: 5. Germline CDR1 is MDHEN and CDR2 is SYDVKM.

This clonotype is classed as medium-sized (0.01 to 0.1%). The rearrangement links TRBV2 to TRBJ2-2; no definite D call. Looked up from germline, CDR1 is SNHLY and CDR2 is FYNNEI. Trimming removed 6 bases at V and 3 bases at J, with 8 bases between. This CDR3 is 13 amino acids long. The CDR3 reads CASSPTYTGELFF. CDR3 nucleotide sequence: TGTGCCAGCAGCCCTACTTACACCGGGGAGCTGTTTTTT.

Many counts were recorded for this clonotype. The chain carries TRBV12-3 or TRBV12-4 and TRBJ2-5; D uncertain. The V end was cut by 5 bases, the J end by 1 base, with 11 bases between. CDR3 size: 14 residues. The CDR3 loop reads CASSPQSAQETQYF. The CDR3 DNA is TGTGCCAGCAGTCCCCAGTCAGCCCAAGAGACCCAGTACTTC.

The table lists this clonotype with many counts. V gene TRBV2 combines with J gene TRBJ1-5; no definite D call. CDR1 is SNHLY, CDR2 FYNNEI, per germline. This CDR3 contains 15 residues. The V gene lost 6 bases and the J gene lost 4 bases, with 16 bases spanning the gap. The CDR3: CASRAEGGANQPQHF. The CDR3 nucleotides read TGTGCCAGCAGGGCCGAGGGCGGAGCTAATCAGCCCCAGCATTTT. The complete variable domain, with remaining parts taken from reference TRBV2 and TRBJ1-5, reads EPEVTQTPSHQVTQMGQEVILRCVPISNHLYFYWYRQILGQKVEFLVSFYNNEISEKSEIFDDQFSVERPDGSNFTLKIRSTKLEDSAMYFCASRAEGGANQPQHFGDGTRLSIL.

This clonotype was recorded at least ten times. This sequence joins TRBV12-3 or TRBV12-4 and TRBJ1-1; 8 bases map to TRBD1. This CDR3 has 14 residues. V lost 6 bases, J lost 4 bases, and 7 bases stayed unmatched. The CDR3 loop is CASRAGGAVTEAFF. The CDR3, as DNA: TGTGCCAGCAGGGCAGGGGGCGCAGTCACTGAAGCTTTCTTT.

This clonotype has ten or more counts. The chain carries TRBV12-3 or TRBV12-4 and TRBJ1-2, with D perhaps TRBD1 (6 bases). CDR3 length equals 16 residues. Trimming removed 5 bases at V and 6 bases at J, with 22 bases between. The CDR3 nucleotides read TGTGCCAGCAGTGACGGGAAGGGGGGCGTAATAGATGGCTACACCTTC. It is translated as CASSDGKGGVIDGYTF.

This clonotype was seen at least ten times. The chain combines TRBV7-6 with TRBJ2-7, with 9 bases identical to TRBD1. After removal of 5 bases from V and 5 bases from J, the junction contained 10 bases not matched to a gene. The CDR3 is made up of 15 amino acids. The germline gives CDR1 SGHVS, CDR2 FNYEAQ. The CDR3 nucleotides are TGTGCCAGCAGCCGCGGAGGACAGGGGTTGCACGAGCAGTACTTC. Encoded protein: CASSRGGQGLHEQYF.

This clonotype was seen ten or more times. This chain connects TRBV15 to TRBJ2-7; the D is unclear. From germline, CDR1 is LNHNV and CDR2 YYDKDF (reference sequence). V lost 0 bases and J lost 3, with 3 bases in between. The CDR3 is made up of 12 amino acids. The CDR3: CATSRDYYEQYF. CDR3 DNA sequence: TGTGCCACCAGCAGAGATTACTACGAGCAGTACTTC. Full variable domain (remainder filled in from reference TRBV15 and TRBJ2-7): DAMVIQNPRYQVTQFGKPVTLSCSQTLNHNVMYWYQQKSSQAPKLLFHYYDKDFNNEADTPDNFQSRRPNTSFCFLDIRSPGLGDTAMYLCATSRDYYEQYFGPGTRLTVT.

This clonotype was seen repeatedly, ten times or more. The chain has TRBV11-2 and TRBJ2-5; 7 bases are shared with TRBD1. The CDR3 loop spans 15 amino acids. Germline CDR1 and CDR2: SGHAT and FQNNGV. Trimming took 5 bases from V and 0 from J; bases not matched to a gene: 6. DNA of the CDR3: TGTGCCAGCAGCCTCAGACAGGGTTACCAAGAGACCCAGTACTTC. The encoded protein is CASSLRQGYQETQYF.

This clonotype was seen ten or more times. In nucleotides, the CDR3 is TGCAGTGCTAGGCCCGGGGGCCTCTCCTACGAGCAGTACTTC. This gives the protein CSARPGGLSYEQYF. This chain uses TRBV20-1 with TRBJ2-7; D could derive from TRBD1 or TRBD2 (6 bases each). This CDR3 contains 14 residues. V dropped 3 bases and J dropped 0 bases, with 12 bases sitting between them. Germline loops: CDR1 DFQATT, CDR2 SNEGSKA (reference sequence).

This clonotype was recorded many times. This CDR3 reads CASRNTGGGPNEKLFF. CDR3 DNA sequence: TGTGCCAGCAGGAATACAGGGGGCGGCCCTAATGAAAAACTGTTTTTT. V and J are TRBV28 and TRBJ1-4, with 9 nucleotides matching TRBD1. There are 16 residues in the CDR3. Trimming cost V 6 bases and J 3 bases; bases outside gene matches: 8. Germline-derived CDR1 and CDR2 are MDHEN and SYDVKM.

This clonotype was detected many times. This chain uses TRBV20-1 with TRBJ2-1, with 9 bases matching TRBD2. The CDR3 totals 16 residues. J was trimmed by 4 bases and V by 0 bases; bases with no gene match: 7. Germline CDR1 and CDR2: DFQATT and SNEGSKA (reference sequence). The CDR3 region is CSARDQREVIYNEQFF. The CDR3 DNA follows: TGCAGTGCTAGAGATCAGCGGGAGGTTATTTACAATGAGCAGTTCTTC.

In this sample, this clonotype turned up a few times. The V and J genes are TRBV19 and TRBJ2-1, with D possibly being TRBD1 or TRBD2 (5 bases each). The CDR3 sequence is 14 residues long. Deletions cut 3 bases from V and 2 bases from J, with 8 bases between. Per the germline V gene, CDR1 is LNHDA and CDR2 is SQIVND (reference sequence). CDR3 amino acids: CASSIEGPYNEQFF. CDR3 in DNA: TGTGCCAGTAGTATTGAGGGGCCCTACAATGAGCAGTTCTTC.

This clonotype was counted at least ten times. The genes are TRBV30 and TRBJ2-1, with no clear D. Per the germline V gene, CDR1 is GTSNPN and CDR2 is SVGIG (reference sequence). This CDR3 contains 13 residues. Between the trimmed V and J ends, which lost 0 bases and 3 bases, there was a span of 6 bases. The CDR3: CAWSVLFYNEQFF. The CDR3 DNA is TGTGCCTGGAGTGTACTTTTCTACAATGAGCAGTTCTTC.

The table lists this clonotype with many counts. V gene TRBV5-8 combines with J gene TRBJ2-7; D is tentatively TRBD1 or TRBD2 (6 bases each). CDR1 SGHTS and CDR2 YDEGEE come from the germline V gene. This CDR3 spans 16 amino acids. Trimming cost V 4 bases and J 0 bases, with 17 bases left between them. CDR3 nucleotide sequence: TGTGCCAGCAGCCCTCGGGGGCCGACGAGCTCCTACGAGCAGTACTTC. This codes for CASSPRGPTSSYEQYF. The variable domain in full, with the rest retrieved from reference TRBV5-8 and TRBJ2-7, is EAGVTQSPTHLIKTRGQQATLRCSPISGHTSVYWYQQALGLGLQFLLWYDEGEERNRGNFPPRFSGRQFPNYSSELNVNALELEDSALYLCASSPRGPTSSYEQYFGPGTRLTVT.

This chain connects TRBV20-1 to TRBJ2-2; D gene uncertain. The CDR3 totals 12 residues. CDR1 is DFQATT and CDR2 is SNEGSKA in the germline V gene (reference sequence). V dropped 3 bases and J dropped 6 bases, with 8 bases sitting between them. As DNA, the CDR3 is TGCAGTGCTAGGGCCGATGCCGGGGAGCTGTTTTTT. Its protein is CSARADAGELFF.

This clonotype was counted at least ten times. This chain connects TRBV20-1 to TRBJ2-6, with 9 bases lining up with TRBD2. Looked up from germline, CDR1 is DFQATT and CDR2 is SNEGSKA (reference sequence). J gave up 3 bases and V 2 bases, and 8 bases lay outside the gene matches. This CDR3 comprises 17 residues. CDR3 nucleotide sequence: TGCAGTGCTAGATCAGGGAGCGGGAGGAGTGGGGCCAACGTCCTGACTTTC. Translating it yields CSARSGSGRSGANVLTF.